The entry that follows covers one TCR beta chain sequence. Its target antigen remains unknown. It has no much larger one-base neighbor in the sample; base qualities were not kept. The data belong to a study of blood T cell repertoires in COVID-19 (dated by TCRdb to the early 2020s). About the investigation overall: Samples covering the acute and convalescent phases of COVID-19 were provided by collaborators in the United States, Italy and Spain. The prospective study material was composed of cDNA or gDNA derived from T cells, B-cell-depleted T cells, or PBMCs. The dataset comprised deeply sampled blood TCRbeta repertoires from subjects exposed to, actively infected with, or recovered from COVID-19. The repertoires were released in a freely available public database intended as a resource for research on the immune response to SARS-CoV-2. Samples were obtained from the ongoing ImmuneRACE study (first 160 participants) and from some 1,300 subjects provided by 6 global collaborators. A de-identified subject ID, COVID-19 status, age in years and sex were almost always included in the sample metadata. Where available, HLA class I and class II types were taken from metadata supplied by the sample provider and were not determined by assay-based typing. The research as a whole found: How much clinical and demographic metadata was included differed by source and by participant, and the metadata was provided uncurated.

The CDR3 sequence holds 16 residues, the cysteine and phenylalanine included. Just the 48-base CDR3 DNA is kept, in frame starting at base 1. CDR1 and CDR2, looked up from the germline V gene, are SGHAT and FQNNGV. Here V drops 5 bases and J drops 3 bases, and the junction holds 7 bases not matched to any gene. TCRbeta CDR3 regions were amplified from genomic DNA using the immunoSEQ Assay, a bias-controlled multiplex PCR. From the authors' description of their analysis: Within the assay, amplification of reference gene primers was used to estimate how many nucleated cells each sample contained. To quantify the absolute abundance of each unique TCRbeta CDR3 rearrangement, sequence reads were collapsed and filtered. Productive Simpson clonality was computed per sample as the square root of Simpson's diversity index over productive rearrangements. TCRdb obtained this table from immuneACCESS and retained in-frame rearrangements with V and J assigned. These tables miss some clones; where compared with another copy, unresolved V genes account for less than half of the shortfall, and the remainder is unexplained. V and J calls and clone size come straight from that table; D and trimming were deduced from the DNA. The table for this sample lists 650,000 to 800,000 clones; around 89% of them were counted only once. The ten largest clones capture approximately 0.3% of the sample.

Whole blood was collected in K2EDTA tubes by collaborating institutions according to the institutions' own protocols. Collaborator samples were shipped for TCRbeta analysis as frozen whole blood, isolated PBMCs, or DNA extracted from either sample type. Rearrangement joined TRBV11-2 to TRBJ2-7; 13 middle bases align to TRBD2. The sequence derives from a woman aged 18-29 years with acute or convalescent COVID-19. Sequenced material: peripheral blood. The nucleotides are TGTGCCAGCAGCATTGGACTAGCGGGGGCCAACTACGAGCAGTACTTC. The resulting protein is CASSIGLAGANYEQYF.